Reported below is one T cell receptor beta chain. Regarding treatment: oral pan-JAK inhibitor, 5-10 mg twice daily. This specimen comes from a study of CD8+ T cells in alopecia areata. Germline V gene data show CDR1 as SGDLS and CDR2 as YYNGEE. This CDR3 spans 18 amino acids. V shed 4 bases and J 4 bases; nucleotides not matched to a gene: 13. RNA was extracted and reverse transcribed into cDNA as the sequencing template. The protocol was immunoSEQ multiplex PCR, while the TCRdb copy is restricted to in-frame clones and leaves out a portion. The table shows 150,000 to 200,000 clones, with just under 65% occurring only once.

The chain uses TRBV9 and TRBJ2-3, with 12 positions matching TRBD2. Source: CD4+ T cells sorted from blood, taken at approximately week 49, from a patient treated with tofacitinib. The source is a human donor with alopecia areata. The CDR3 here is CASSYSDRLAGAADTQYF. DNA for the CDR3: TGTGCCAGCAGCTACTCCGACCGACTAGCGGGGGCGGCAGATACGCAGTATTTT.